Following are 7 T cell receptor beta chains from one sample sequenced in a study of T cell repertoires in cytomegalovirus infection. Using its own MiXCR run on the reads, TCRdb lists one record per CDR3 protein. The sample gives around 240,000 distinct CDR3 sequences, 22% of which show up once; around a sixth is in the top ten. Sequencing was done on a sample of CD8+ T cells from PBMCs. These receptor sequences come from a human donor in good health (CMV status not recorded). Some clones in this sample may be carry-over from other donors' samples.

Only a few counts were recorded for this clonotype. This chain uses TRBV27 with TRBJ2-3; possible D gene TRBD2, 5 bases. The CDR3 is 14 residues long. Germline-derived CDR1 and CDR2 are MNHEY and SMNVEV (reference sequence). The ends were cut back, 2 bases at V and 0 bases at J, with 6 bases in the middle. The DNA for the CDR3 is TGTGCCAGCAGTTTAAGACTAAGCACAGATACGCAGTATTTT. It is translated as CASSLRLSTDTQYF.

This clonotype has a handful of counts. The rearrangement uses TRBV7-6 and TRBJ1-2; a weak D match, TRBD1 (5 bases). V was shortened by 6 bases and J by 4 bases, with 24 bases between the two germline ends. The CDR3 has 17 amino acids. Germline-derived CDR1 and CDR2 are SGHVS and FNYEAQ. CDR3 in DNA: TGTGCCAGCAGTTTGGGGTCGACATGGGGAACAGGCTATGGCTACACCTTC. This sequence encodes CASSLGSTWGTGYGYTF.

As DNA, the CDR3 is TGTGCCAGCAGTGAATCGGCGGTGTCCTACGAGCAGTACTTC. Protein: CASSESAVSYEQYF. The chain joins TRBV2 to TRBJ2-7; D call uncertain. Trimming cost V 2 bases and J 1 base, with 9 bases left between them. Per germline, CDR1 SNHLY and CDR2 FYNNEI. The CDR3 covers 14 residues.

This clonotype was seen many times. J is TRBJ1-1 and V is TRBV28; D gene ambiguous. Germline V gene data show CDR1 as MDHEN and CDR2 as SYDVKM. Between the trimmed V and J ends, which lost 8 bases and 0 bases, there was a span of 7 bases. CDR3 length: 12 amino acids. The DNA for the CDR3 is TGTGCCAGCGGGGAACTGAACACTGAAGCTTTCTTT. This encodes CASGELNTEAFF.

This clonotype occurred a few times. The J gene is TRBJ1-2, the V gene TRBV10-3; tentative D call: TRBD1 (6 bases). V shed 7 bases and J shed 5 bases, with 20 bases lying between them. This CDR3 is built from 15 residues. From germline, CDR1 is ENHRY and CDR2 SYGVKD. The CDR3, as DNA: TGTGCCATCACCTCGGGCAGGGGCGACCTTTATGGCTACACCTTC. Translation gives CAITSGRGDLYGYTF.

On this clonotype: This may be a read error: a much more frequent sequence differs by one nucleotide. The V call is TRBV7-2, the J call TRBJ2-7; 8 positions agree with TRBD2. The CDR3 runs 14 residues. Germline loops: CDR1 SGHTA, CDR2 FQGNSA. The V segment lost 3 bases and the J segment 5 bases; nucleotides outside the gene matches: 6. The CDR3 spells CASSFPGLVDEQYF. Written as DNA, the CDR3 is TGTGCCAGCAGCTTTCCGGGACTAGTCGACGAGCAGTACTTC.

This clonotype was detected ten times or more. The chain links TRBV28 to TRBJ1-5; D ambiguous. Trimming shortened V by 5 bases and J by 2 bases, and 22 bases separated the two germline ends. The CDR3 spans 18 residues. Germline CDR1 and CDR2: MDHEN and SYDVKM. The CDR3: CASSQPEREGYGNQPQHF. CDR3 bases: TGTGCCAGCAGTCAACCGGAGAGGGAGGGTTATGGCAATCAGCCCCAGCATTTT.